The clone carrying this T cell receptor (beta chain) was picked up one time. These data originate in a study of cytotoxic CD8 clonotypes in ibrutinib-treated CLL. The CDR3 has 13 amino acids. V shed 1 base and J 8 bases; nucleotides not matched to a gene: 5. From germline, CDR1 is GTSNPN and CDR2 SVGIG (reference sequence). Assay used: immunoSEQ multiplex PCR; TCRdb lists only in-frame clones, some missing. The table has 150,000 to 200,000 clones, 88% seen once; the top ten hold 3% to 3.5%. This receptor was taken from a human donor with chronic lymphocytic leukemia. The source material was PBMCs, sampled at disease progression, from a patient treated with ibrutinib. The chain uses TRBV30 and TRBJ2-4; 7 nucleotides match TRBD1. The CDR3 sequence is CAWSGQGSDIQYF. CDR3 DNA: TGTGCCTGGAGTGGACAGGGATCGGACATTCAGTACTTC.